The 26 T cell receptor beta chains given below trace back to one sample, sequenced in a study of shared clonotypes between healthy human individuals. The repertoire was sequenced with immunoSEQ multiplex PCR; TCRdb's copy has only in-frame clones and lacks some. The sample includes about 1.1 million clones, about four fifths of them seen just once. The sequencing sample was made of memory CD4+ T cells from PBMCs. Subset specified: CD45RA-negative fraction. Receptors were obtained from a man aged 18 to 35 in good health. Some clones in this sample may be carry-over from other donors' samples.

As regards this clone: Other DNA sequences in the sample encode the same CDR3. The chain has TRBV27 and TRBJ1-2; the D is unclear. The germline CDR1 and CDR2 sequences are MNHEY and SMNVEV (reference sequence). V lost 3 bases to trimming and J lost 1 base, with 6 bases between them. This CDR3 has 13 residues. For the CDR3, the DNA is TGTGCCAGCAGTTTTGCTGGTAACTATGGCTACACCTTC. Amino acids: CASSFAGNYGYTF.

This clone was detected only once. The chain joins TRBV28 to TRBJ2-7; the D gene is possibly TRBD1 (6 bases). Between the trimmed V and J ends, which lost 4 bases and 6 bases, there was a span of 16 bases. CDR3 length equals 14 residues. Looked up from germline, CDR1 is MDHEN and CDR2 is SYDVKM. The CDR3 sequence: CASSSTGFYGEQYF. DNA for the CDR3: TGTGCCAGCAGTTCGACAGGATTTTACGGCGAGCAGTACTTC.

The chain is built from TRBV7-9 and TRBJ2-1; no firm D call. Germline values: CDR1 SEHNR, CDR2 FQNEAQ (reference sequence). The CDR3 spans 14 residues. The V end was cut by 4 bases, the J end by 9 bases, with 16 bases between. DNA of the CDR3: TGTGCCAGCAGCTCCCCGCAGACCCGGGCTGAGCAGTTCTTC. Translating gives CASSSPQTRAEQFF.

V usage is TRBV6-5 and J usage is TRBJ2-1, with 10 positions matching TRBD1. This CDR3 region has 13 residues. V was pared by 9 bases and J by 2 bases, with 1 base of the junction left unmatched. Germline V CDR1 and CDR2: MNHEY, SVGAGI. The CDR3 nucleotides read TGTGCCAGGGACAGGGGGACCTACAATGAGCAGTTCTTC. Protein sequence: CARDRGTYNEQFF.

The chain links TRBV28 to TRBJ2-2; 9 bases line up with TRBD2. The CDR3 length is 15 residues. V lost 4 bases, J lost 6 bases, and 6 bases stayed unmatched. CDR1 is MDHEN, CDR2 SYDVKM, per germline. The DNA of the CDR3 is TGTGCCAGCAGTTCCCCTAGCGGGAAATCCGGGGAGCTGTTTTTT. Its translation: CASSSPSGKSGELFF.

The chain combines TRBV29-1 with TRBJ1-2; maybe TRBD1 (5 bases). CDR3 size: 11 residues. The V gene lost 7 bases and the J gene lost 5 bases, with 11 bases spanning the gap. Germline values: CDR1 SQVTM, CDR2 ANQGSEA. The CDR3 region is CSAEWGYGYTF. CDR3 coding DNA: TGCAGCGCCGAGTGGGGGTATGGCTACACCTTC.

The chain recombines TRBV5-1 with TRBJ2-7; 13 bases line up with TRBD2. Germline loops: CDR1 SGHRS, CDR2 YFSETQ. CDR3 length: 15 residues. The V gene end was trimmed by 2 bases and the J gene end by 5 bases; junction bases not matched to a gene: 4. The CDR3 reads CASSLGLAGVDEQYF. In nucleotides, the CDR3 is TGCGCCAGCAGCTTAGGACTAGCGGGAGTTGACGAGCAGTACTTC.

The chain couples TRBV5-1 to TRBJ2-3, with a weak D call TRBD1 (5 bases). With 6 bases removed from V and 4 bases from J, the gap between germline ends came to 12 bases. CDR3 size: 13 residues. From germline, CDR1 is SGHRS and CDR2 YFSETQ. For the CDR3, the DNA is TGCGCCAGCAACACTGAAGGGGCAGATACGCAGTATTTT. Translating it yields CASNTEGADTQYF.

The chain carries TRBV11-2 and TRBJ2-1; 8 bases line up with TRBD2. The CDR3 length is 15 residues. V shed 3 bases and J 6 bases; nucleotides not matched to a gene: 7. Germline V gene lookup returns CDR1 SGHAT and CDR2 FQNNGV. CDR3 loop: CASSFDGRASNEQFF. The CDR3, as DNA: TGTGCCAGCAGCTTTGACGGGAGGGCCAGCAATGAGCAGTTCTTC.

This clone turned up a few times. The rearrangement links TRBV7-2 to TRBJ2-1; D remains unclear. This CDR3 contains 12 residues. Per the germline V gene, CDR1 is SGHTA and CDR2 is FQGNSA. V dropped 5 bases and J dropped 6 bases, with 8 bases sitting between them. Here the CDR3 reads CASSGVVNEQFF. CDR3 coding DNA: TGTGCCAGCAGCGGGGTCGTCAATGAGCAGTTCTTC.

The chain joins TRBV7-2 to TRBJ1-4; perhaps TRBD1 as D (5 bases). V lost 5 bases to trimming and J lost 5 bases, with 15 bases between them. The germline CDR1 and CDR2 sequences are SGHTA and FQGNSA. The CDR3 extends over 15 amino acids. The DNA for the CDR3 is TGTGCCAGCAGCCGCGCGGGGCCAGCCAATGAAAAACTGTTTTTT. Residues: CASSRAGPANEKLFF.

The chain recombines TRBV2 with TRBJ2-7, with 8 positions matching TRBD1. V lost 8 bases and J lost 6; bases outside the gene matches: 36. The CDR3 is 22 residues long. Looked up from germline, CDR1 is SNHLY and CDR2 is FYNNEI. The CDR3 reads CASRTTSGGSAGHYYPTFEQYF. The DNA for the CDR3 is TGTGCCAGCCGCACCACCTCAGGGGGCTCGGCGGGACACTACTATCCTACATTCGAGCAGTACTTC.

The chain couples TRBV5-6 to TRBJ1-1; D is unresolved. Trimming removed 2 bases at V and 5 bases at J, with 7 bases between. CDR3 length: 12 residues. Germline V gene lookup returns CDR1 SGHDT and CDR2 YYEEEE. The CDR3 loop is CASSLRWTEAFF. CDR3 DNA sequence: TGTGCCAGCAGCTTAAGGTGGACTGAAGCTTTCTTT.

CDR3 in DNA: TGTGCCAGCAGGGGACAGGGGGAAGACGGCTACACCTTC. Amino acid sequence: CASRGQGEDGYTF. J is TRBJ1-2 and V is TRBV6-1, with 11 positions matching TRBD1. The V segment lost 6 bases and the J segment 8 bases; nucleotides outside the gene matches: 5. The CDR3 is made up of 13 amino acids. Germline V gene lookup returns CDR1 MNHNS and CDR2 SASEGT.

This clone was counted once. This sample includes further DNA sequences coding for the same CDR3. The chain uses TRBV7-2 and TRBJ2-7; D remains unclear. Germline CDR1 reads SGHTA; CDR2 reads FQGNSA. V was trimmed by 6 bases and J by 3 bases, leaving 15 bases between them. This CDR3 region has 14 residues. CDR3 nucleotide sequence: TGTGCCAGCAGTCCCGACCGTACCAGCTACGAGCAGTACTTC. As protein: CASSPDRTSYEQYF.

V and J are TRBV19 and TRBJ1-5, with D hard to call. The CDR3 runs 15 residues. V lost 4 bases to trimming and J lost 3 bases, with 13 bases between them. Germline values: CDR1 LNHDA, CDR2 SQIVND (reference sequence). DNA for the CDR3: TGTGCCAGTAGTACAGGCGTATCATACAATCAGCCCCAGCATTTT. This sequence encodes CASSTGVSYNQPQHF. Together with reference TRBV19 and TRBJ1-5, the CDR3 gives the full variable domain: DGGITQSPKYLFRKEGQNVTLSCEQNLNHDAMYWYRQDPGQGLRLIYYSQIVNDFQKGDIAEGYSVSREKKESFPLTVTSAQKNPTAFYLCASSTGVSYNQPQHFGDGTRLSIL.

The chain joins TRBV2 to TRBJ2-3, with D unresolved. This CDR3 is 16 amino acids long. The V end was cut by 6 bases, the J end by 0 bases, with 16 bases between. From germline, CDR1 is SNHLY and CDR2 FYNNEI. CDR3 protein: CASSPTTRRSTDTQYF. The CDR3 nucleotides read TGTGCCAGCAGCCCCACGACCCGCCGTAGCACAGATACGCAGTATTTT.

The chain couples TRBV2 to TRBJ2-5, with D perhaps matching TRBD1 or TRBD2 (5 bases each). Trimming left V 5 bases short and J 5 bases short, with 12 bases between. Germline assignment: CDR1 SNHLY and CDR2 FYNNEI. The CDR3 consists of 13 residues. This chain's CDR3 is CASSQAGSETQYF. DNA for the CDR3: TGTGCCAGCAGTCAGGCAGGGAGCGAGACCCAGTACTTC.

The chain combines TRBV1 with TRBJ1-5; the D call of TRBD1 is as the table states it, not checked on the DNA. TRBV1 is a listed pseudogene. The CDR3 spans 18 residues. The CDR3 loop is CTSSQPGLKGDSNQPQHF. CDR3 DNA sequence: TGCACCAGCAGCCAACCAGGGTTGAAGGGGGATAGCAATCAGCCCCAGCATTTT.

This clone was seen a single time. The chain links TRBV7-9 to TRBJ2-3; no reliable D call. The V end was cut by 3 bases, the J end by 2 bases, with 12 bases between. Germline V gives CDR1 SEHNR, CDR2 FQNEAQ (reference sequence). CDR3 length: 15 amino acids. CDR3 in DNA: TGTGCCAGCAGCTTGGTTCAGAGAATCACAGATACGCAGTATTTT. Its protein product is CASSLVQRITDTQYF.

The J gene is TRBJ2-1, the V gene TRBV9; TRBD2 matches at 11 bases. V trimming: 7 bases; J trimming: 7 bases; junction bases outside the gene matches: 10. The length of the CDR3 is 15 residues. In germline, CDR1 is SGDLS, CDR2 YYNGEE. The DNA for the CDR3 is TGTGCCAGCGGTCGGGGGCTAGCGGGAGGAAATGAGCAGTTCTTC. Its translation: CASGRGLAGGNEQFF. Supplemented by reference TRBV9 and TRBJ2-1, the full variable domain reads DSGVTQTPKHLITATGQRVTLRCSPRSGDLSVYWYQQSLDQGLQFLIQYYNGEERAKGNILERFSAQQFPDLHSELNLSSLELGDSALYFCASGRGLAGGNEQFFGPGTRLTVL.

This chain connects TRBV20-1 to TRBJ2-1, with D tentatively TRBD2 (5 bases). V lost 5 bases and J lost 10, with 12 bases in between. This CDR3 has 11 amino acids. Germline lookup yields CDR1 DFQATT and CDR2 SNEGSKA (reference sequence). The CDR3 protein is CSAYLRGEQFF. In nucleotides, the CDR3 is TGCAGTGCTTACCTACGAGGGGAGCAGTTCTTC.

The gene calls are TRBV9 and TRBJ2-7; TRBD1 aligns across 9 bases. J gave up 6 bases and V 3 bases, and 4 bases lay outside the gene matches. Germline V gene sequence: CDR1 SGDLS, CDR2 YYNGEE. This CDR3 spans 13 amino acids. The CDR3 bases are TGTGCCAGCAGCGCCGGACAGGGGAGCGAGCAGTACTTC. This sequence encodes CASSAGQGSEQYF.

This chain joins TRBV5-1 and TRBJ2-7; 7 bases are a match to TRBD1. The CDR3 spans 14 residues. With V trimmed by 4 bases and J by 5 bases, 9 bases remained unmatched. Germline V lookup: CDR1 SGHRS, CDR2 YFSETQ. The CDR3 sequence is CASSTGAIHHEQYF. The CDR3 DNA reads TGCGCCAGCAGCACAGGGGCGATTCACCACGAGCAGTACTTC.

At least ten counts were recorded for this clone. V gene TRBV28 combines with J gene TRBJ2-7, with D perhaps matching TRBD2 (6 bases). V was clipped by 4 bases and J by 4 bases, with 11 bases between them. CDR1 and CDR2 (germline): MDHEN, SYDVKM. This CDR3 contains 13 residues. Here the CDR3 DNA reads TGTGCCAGCAGTTCGACTAGTAGGTACGAGCAGTACTTC. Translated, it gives CASSSTSRYEQYF.

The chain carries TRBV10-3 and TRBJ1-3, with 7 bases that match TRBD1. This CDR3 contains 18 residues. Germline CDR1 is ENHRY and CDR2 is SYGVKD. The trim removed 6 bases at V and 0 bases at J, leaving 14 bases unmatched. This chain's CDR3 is CAISRVGTAFSSGNTIYF. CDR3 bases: TGTGCCATCAGCCGAGTCGGGACAGCTTTTAGCTCTGGAAACACCATATATTTT.